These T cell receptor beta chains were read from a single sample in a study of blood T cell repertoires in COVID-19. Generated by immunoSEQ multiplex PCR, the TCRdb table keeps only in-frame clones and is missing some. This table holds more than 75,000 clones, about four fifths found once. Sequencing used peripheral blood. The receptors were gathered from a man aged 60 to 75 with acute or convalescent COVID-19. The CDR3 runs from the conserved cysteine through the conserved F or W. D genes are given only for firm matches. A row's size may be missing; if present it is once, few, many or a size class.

CDR3 protein: CASSRRLAGGRYNEQFF
CDR3 DNA: TGTGCCAGCAGCCGGAGACTAGCGGGGGGCCGTTACAATGAGCAGTTCTTC
V gene: TRBV7-2
J gene: TRBJ2-1
clone size: NA
D gene: TRBD2

CDR3 protein: CASRPGTTGNEQFF
CDR3 DNA: TGTGCCAGTAGGCCCGGGACTACTGGCAATGAGCAGTTCTTC
V gene: TRBV19
J gene: TRBJ2-1
clone size: NA
D gene: TRBD2

CDR3 protein: CASSYRVSYEQYF
CDR3 DNA: TGTGCCAGCAGTTACAGGGTTTCCTACGAGCAGTACTTC
V gene: TRBV7-8
J gene: TRBJ2-7
clone size: many
D gene: NA

CDR3 protein: CASSESMTGTQYF
CDR3 DNA: TGCGCCAGCAGTGAGTCTATGACAGGGACGCAGTATTTT
V gene: TRBV10-1
J gene: TRBJ2-3
clone size: once
D gene: TRBD1

CDR3 protein: CASSVGDSPNEKLFF
CDR3 DNA: TGTGCCAGCAGCGTAGGGGACAGCCCTAATGAAAAACTGTTTTTT
V gene: TRBV9
J gene: TRBJ1-4
clone size: NA
D gene: TRBD1

CDR3 protein: CASRFKAGEQFF
CDR3 DNA: TGTGCCAGCAGATTCAAAGCGGGTGAGCAGTTCTTC
V gene: TRBV28
J gene: TRBJ2-1
clone size: few
D gene: NA

CDR3 protein: CASSPSGGFREQFF
CDR3 DNA: TGTGCCAGTAGCCCTAGCGGGGGGTTCCGCGAGCAGTTCTTC
V gene: TRBV19
J gene: TRBJ2-1
clone size: NA
D gene: TRBD2

CDR3 protein: CASSPGGTGINYGYTF
CDR3 DNA: TGTGCCAGCTCACCAGGCGGGACGGGAATTAACTATGGCTACACCTTC
V gene: TRBV18
J gene: TRBJ1-2
clone size: NA
D gene: NA

CDR3 protein: CASSHPTGGEQYF
CDR3 DNA: TGCGCCAGCAGCCATCCTACAGGGGGCGAGCAGTACTTC
V gene: TRBV4-1
J gene: TRBJ2-7
clone size: NA
D gene: TRBD1

CDR3 protein: CASSIGEKLFF
CDR3 DNA: TGTGCCAGTAGTATCGGGGAAAAACTGTTTTTT
V gene: TRBV19
J gene: TRBJ1-4
clone size: NA
D gene: NA

CDR3 protein: CASSLGAGSNQPQHF
CDR3 DNA: TGCGCCAGCAGCTTGGGGGCAGGGAGCAATCAGCCCCAGCATTTT
V gene: TRBV5-1
J gene: TRBJ1-5
clone size: few
D gene: NA

CDR3 protein: CASSGGQPGNIQYF
CDR3 DNA: TGCGCCAGCAGCGGGGGACAGCCCGGAAACATTCAGTACTTC
V gene: TRBV5-1
J gene: TRBJ2-4
clone size: once
D gene: TRBD1

CDR3 protein: CASSLPPGRQKNTEAFF
CDR3 DNA: TGTGCCAGCAGCTTGCCGCCGGGCAGACAGAAGAACACTGAAGCTTTCTTT
V gene: TRBV5-4
J gene: TRBJ1-1
clone size: NA
D gene: NA

CDR3 protein: CASSRDRLNEKLFF
CDR3 DNA: TGTGCCAGCTCTCGGGACAGACTCAATGAAAAACTGTTTTTT
V gene: TRBV18
J gene: TRBJ1-4
clone size: NA
D gene: TRBD1

CDR3 protein: CASSPQGQGALGGYTF
CDR3 DNA: TGTGCCAGCTCACCACAAGGACAGGGGGCTTTGGGTGGCTACACCTTC
V gene: TRBV18
J gene: TRBJ1-2
clone size: NA
D gene: TRBD1

CDR3 protein: CASSLDLPGASNQPQHF
CDR3 DNA: TGTGCCAGCTCACTAGACCTTCCAGGGGCCAGCAATCAGCCCCAGCATTTT
V gene: TRBV18
J gene: TRBJ1-5
clone size: NA
D gene: NA

CDR3 protein: CSAGLAGGPGELFF
CDR3 DNA: TGCAGCGCGGGACTAGCGGGGGGCCCTGGGGAGCTGTTTTTT
V gene: TRBV29-1
J gene: TRBJ2-2
clone size: NA
D gene: TRBD2

CDR3 protein: CASSAGRGNTIYF
CDR3 DNA: TGTGCCAGCAGCGCGGGACGGGGAAACACCATATATTTT
V gene: TRBV7-2
J gene: TRBJ1-3
clone size: NA
D gene: NA

CDR3 protein: CASRGKMGTGQGYTF
CDR3 DNA: TGTGCCAGCAGGGGGAAAATGGGGACAGGCCAAGGCTACACCTTC
V gene: TRBV28
J gene: TRBJ1-2
clone size: NA
D gene: TRBD1

CDR3 protein: CASSMRGRVQETQYF
CDR3 DNA: TGTGCCAGTAGTATGCGGGGGCGCGTCCAAGAGACCCAGTACTTC
V gene: TRBV19
J gene: TRBJ2-5
clone size: NA
D gene: NA

CDR3 protein: CASSQVGTRETQYF
CDR3 DNA: TGCGCCAGCAGCCAAGTGGGGACTAGAGAGACCCAGTACTTC
V gene: TRBV4-1
J gene: TRBJ2-5
clone size: once
D gene: TRBD2

CDR3 protein: CASSRQGERETQYF
CDR3 DNA: TGTGCCAGCAGTCGACAGGGGGAGCGAGAGACCCAGTACTTC
V gene: TRBV14
J gene: TRBJ2-5
clone size: NA
D gene: TRBD1

CDR3 protein: CASIVDGRGTEAFF
CDR3 DNA: TGTGCCAGCATTGTCGACGGCCGAGGCACTGAAGCTTTCTTT
V gene: TRBV2
J gene: TRBJ1-1
clone size: NA
D gene: NA

CDR3 protein: CASAPGTGWNNEQFF
CDR3 DNA: TGTGCCAGCGCGCCCGGGACAGGGTGGAACAATGAGCAGTTCTTC
V gene: TRBV28
J gene: TRBJ2-1
clone size: few
D gene: TRBD1

CDR3 protein: CASSLAPPGSGQETQYF
CDR3 DNA: TGTGCCAGCAGCTTAGCGCCCCCCGGTAGCGGCCAAGAGACCCAGTACTTC
V gene: TRBV7-2
J gene: TRBJ2-5
clone size: NA
D gene: NA

CDR3 protein: CASSLGGLGEQFF
CDR3 DNA: TGTGCCAGCAGCCTGGGGGGGTTGGGTGAGCAGTTCTTC
V gene: TRBV7-2
J gene: TRBJ2-1
clone size: NA
D gene: TRBD2

CDR3 protein: CASSVGTQETQYF
CDR3 DNA: TGTGCCAGCAGCGTAGGAACACAAGAGACCCAGTACTTC
V gene: TRBV9
J gene: TRBJ2-5
clone size: NA
D gene: NA

CDR3 protein: CAISRQPSWRETQYF
CDR3 DNA: TGTGCCATCAGCCGACAGCCAAGTTGGAGAGAGACCCAGTACTTC
V gene: TRBV10-3
J gene: TRBJ2-5
clone size: NA
D gene: NA